This entry concerns a single T cell receptor beta chain. This sample was included in a study of blood T cell repertoires in COVID-19. Using immunoSEQ multiplex PCR, the repertoire was profiled, and TCRdb retains in-frame clones only, with some absent. The table includes about 220,000 clones, about 79% detected once. Trimming took 6 bases from V and 5 from J, leaving 8 bases between them. The CDR3 extends over 12 amino acids. CDR1 is MGHDK, CDR2 SYGVNS, per germline. What was sequenced was PBMCs or T cells enriched from blood (not recorded which). The J gene is TRBJ1-3, the V gene TRBV25-1; D is possibly TRBD1 (5 bases). The sequence was collected from a woman aged 60-75 years who had recovered from COVID-19. CDR3 region: CASSGGRNTIYF. In DNA form, the CDR3 reads TGTGCCAGCAGCGGGGGTCGAAACACCATATATTTT.